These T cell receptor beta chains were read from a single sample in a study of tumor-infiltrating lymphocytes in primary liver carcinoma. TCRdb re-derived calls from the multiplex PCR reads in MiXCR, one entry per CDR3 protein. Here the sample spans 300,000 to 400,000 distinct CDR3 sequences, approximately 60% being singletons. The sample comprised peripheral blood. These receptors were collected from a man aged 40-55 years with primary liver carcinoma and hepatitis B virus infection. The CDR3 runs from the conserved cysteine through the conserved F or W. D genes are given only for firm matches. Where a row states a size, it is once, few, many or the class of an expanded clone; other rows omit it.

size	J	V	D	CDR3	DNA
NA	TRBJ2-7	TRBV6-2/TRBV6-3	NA	CAGSLIRRAHEQYF	TGTGCCGGCAGTTTAATCCGCCGCGCCCACGAGCAGTACTTC
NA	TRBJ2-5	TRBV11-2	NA	CASSLRGVVRSVLRTQYF	TGTGCCAGCAGCTTAAGAGGGGTGGTCAGGTCCGTTCTGAGAACTCAGTACTTC
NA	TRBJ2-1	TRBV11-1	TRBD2	CASRIASGGREEQLF	TGTGCCAGCAGGATAGCTAGCGGAGGTCGCGAAGAGCAGCTCTTC
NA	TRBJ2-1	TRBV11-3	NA	CASGLVRPINEQLF	TGTGCCAGCGGACTCGTAAGGCCAATAAATGAGCAGCTCTTC
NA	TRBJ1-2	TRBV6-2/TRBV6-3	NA	CASSYHQDGYAF	TGTGCCAGCAGTTACCATCAAGATGGCTACGCCTTC
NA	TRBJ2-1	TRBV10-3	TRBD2	CAISESTLAGGRNEQFF	TGTGCCATCAGTGAGTCGACTCTAGCGGGAGGGCGAAATGAGCAGTTCTTC
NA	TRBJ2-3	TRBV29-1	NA	CSVDVGSIGTQYF	TGCAGCGTTGACGTCGGGAGCATAGGTACGCAGTATTTT
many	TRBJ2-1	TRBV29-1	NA	CSVILGYNEQFF	TGCAGCGTTATACTGGGTTACAATGAGCAGTTCTTC
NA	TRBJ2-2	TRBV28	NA	CASSLRIANTGELFF	TGTGCCAGCAGTTTACGTATCGCAAACACCGGGGAGCTGTTTTTT
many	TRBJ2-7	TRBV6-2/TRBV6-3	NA	CASSPLYEQYF	TGTGCCAGCAGCCCTCTTTACGAGCAGTACTTC
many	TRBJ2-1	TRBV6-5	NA	CASRALEGDAYNEQFF	TGTGCCAGCAGGGCGCTGGAGGGAGACGCGTACAATGAGCAGTTCTTC
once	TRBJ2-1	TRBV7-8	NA	CANSLRLQSDQFF	TGTGCCAACAGCTTAAGACTGCAGAGTGATCAGTTCTTC
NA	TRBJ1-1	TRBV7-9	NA	CASSLGPREAFF	TGTGCCAGTTCCTTGGGCCCTCGTGAAGCTTTCTTT
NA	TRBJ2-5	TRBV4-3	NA	CAISLGLTMETQNF	TGCGCCATCAGCCTCGGACTGACGATGGAGACCCAGAACTTC
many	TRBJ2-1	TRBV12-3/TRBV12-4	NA	CASSLSSGLNEQFF	TGTGCCAGCAGTCTTTCTTCAGGGTTGAATGAGCAGTTCTTC
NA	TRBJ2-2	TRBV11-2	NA	CASSSGPTGGELFF	TGTGCCAGCAGCTCGGGACCTACAGGCGGGGAGCTGTTTTTT